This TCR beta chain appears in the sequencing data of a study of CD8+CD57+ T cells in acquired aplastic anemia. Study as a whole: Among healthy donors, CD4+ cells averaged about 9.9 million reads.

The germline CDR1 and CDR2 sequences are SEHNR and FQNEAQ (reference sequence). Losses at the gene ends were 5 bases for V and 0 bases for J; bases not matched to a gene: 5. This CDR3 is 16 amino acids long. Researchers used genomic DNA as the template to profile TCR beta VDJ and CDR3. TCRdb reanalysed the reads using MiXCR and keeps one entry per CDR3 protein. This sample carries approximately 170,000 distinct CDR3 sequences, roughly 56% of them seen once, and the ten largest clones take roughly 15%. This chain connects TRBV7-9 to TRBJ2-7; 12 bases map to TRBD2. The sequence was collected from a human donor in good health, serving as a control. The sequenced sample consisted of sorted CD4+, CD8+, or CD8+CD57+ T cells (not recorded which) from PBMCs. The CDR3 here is CASSATSGGTSYEQYF. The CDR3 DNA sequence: TGTGCCAGCAGCGCTACTAGCGGGGGGACCTCCTACGAGCAGTACTTC.